This is a list of T cell receptor beta chains from one sample in a study of blood T cell repertoires in COVID-19. Clones were read by immunoSEQ multiplex PCR, and TCRdb kept only the in-frame ones, dropping some. The data contain fewer than 250,000 clones, about 82% of them singletons. The sequencing input was PBMCs or T cells enriched from blood (not recorded which). The receptors derive from a woman between 50 and 59 years old who had recovered from COVID-19. CDR3s include the opening cysteine and the closing phenylalanine or tryptophan. A D gene is named only where the DNA matches it firmly. Only part of the rows carry a size: once, few, many, or a class if the clone is expanded.

v_gene,d_gene,j_gene,abundance,CDR3aa,CDR3nt
TRBV7-9,TRBD1,TRBJ2-5,-,CASSRHTGVETQYF,TGTGCCAGCAGCCGACATACAGGGGTGGAGACCCAGTACTTC
TRBV15,-,TRBJ1-5,-,CATSRDLWTQVENQPQHF,TGTGCCACCAGCAGAGATCTCTGGACACAGGTGGAAAATCAGCCCCAGCATTTT
TRBV9,TRBD2,TRBJ2-7,-,CASSVGLAGGGSYEQYF,TGTGCCAGCAGCGTAGGACTAGCGGGAGGAGGCTCCTACGAGCAGTACTTC
TRBV25-1,TRBD2,TRBJ2-1,-,CASRLAGGYNEQFF,TGTGCCAGCAGGTTAGCGGGAGGATACAATGAGCAGTTCTTC
TRBV7-9,TRBD1,TRBJ1-2,-,CASSLDRYYGYTF,TGTGCCAGCAGCTTGGACAGGTACTATGGCTACACCTTC
TRBV5-1,-,TRBJ2-1,few,CASSLALRTASYNEQFF,TGCGCCAGCAGCTTGGCTCTTCGGACAGCATCCTACAATGAGCAGTTCTTC
TRBV5-1,TRBD2,TRBJ2-2,-,CASSLMAGANTGELFF,TGCGCCAGCAGCTTGATGGCGGGGGCGAACACCGGGGAGCTGTTTTTT
TRBV9,-,TRBJ2-3,-,CASSAESADTQYF,TGTGCCAGCAGCGCCGAGTCCGCAGATACGCAGTATTTT
TRBV5-1,TRBD2,TRBJ2-3,-,CASSILAGTDTQYF,TGCGCCAGCAGCATACTAGCGGGGACAGATACGCAGTATTTT
TRBV3-1/TRBV3-2,-,TRBJ2-6,-,CASSQGRVAGANVLTF,TGTGCCAGCAGCCAAGGCAGGGTCGCTGGGGCCAACGTCCTGACTTTC
TRBV10-1,TRBD2,TRBJ2-3,-,CASSAGSGEITDTQYF,TGCGCCAGCAGTGCGGGTAGCGGGGAGATCACAGATACGCAGTATTTT
TRBV30,TRBD2,TRBJ2-3,-,CAWSPGLAGGPDTQYF,TGTGCCTGGAGTCCTGGACTAGCGGGAGGGCCAGATACGCAGTATTTT
TRBV7-8,-,TRBJ1-5,-,CASSLFWGEGQPQHF,TGTGCCAGCAGCTTATTTTGGGGTGAGGGTCAGCCCCAGCATTTT
TRBV7-3,TRBD2,TRBJ2-3,-,CASSLTGAGGTDTQYF,TGTGCCAGCAGCTTAACAGGGGCGGGGGGCACAGATACGCAGTATTTT
TRBV28,-,TRBJ1-4,-,CASTGTINEKLFF,TGTGCCAGCACAGGGACTATTAATGAAAAACTGTTTTTT
TRBV5-4,-,TRBJ2-3,-,CASSPRAGASTDTQYF,TGTGCCAGCAGCCCTCGGGCGGGGGCTAGCACAGATACGCAGTATTTT
TRBV24-1,-,TRBJ1-3,once,CATSAGFDTIYF,TGTGCCACCAGTGCGGGTTTTGACACCATATATTTT
TRBV5-1,TRBD1,TRBJ2-5,-,CASSLGYRGRRETQYF,TGCGCCAGCAGCTTGGGATACAGGGGCCGACGTGAGACCCAGTACTTC
TRBV5-5,-,TRBJ1-2,-,CASSLPQYGYTF,TGTGCCAGCAGCTTGCCCCAATATGGCTACACCTTC
TRBV3-1/TRBV3-2,TRBD1,TRBJ2-7,-,CASSQVGTGSRDEQYF,TGTGCCAGCAGCCAAGTTGGGACAGGGTCAAGGGACGAGCAGTACTTC
TRBV7-2,TRBD2,TRBJ2-3,-,CASSLSLAGVQDTQYF,TGTGCCAGCAGCCTTTCTCTAGCGGGAGTTCAAGATACGCAGTATTTT
TRBV29-1,-,TRBJ2-1,-,CSVEWSAFTDRKYNEQFF,TGCAGCGTTGAGTGGTCAGCGTTCACCGACAGAAAATACAATGAGCAGTTCTTC
TRBV30,-,TRBJ2-7,-,CAWSRGLEQYF,TGTGCCTGGAGTCGAGGGCTCGAGCAGTACTTC
TRBV24-1,TRBD1,TRBJ2-3,once,CATSLTGQGSTDTQYF,TGTGCCACCAGCCTTACCGGACAGGGAAGCACAGATACGCAGTATTTT
TRBV18,-,TRBJ1-1,-,CASSPPAIWGHNTEAFF,TGTGCCAGCTCACCACCGGCAATTTGGGGACATAACACTGAAGCTTTCTTT
TRBV12-3/TRBV12-4,-,TRBJ2-7,-,CASSFRRSHEQYF,TGTGCCAGCAGTTTTCGCAGATCCCACGAGCAGTACTTC
TRBV9,-,TRBJ1-2,-,CASSVAVANYGYTF,TGTGCCAGCAGCGTAGCGGTAGCTAACTATGGCTACACCTTC
TRBV30,TRBD2,TRBJ2-7,-,CAWMIRTSGRTYEQYF,TGTGCCTGGATGATCCGGACTAGCGGGCGCACCTACGAGCAGTACTTC
TRBV7-3,TRBD2,TRBJ2-3,-,CASSLLAGVPLSPDTQYF,TGTGCCAGCAGCTTATTGGCGGGGGTACCCCTGTCCCCGGATACGCAGTATTTT
TRBV2,TRBD1,TRBJ2-7,-,CASSRVGQGPYEQYF,TGTGCCAGCAGCCGCGTGGGACAGGGCCCTTACGAGCAGTACTTC
TRBV15,-,TRBJ2-1,-,CATSRGSGTYNEQFF,TGTGCCACCAGCAGAGGTAGCGGCACCTACAATGAGCAGTTCTTC
TRBV27,-,TRBJ2-1,-,CASKINSLNDEQFF,TGTGCCAGCAAAATCAACTCGCTTAATGATGAGCAGTTCTTC
TRBV7-6,-,TRBJ2-2,-,CASSSGLGTGELFF,TGTGCCAGCAGCTCGGGACTGGGGACCGGGGAGCTGTTTTTT
TRBV19,TRBD2,TRBJ2-7,-,CASSIREGYYEQYF,TGTGCCAGTAGTATTCGGGAGGGGTACTACGAGCAGTACTTC
TRBV2,TRBD1,TRBJ1-2,few,CASRPGTGGVVYTF,TGTGCCAGCAGGCCCGGGACAGGGGGCGTTGTCTACACCTTC
TRBV28,-,TRBJ1-2,-,CASSLWTASNYGYTF,TGTGCCAGCAGTTTATGGACAGCTTCTAACTATGGCTACACCTTC
TRBV6-1,TRBD2,TRBJ2-5,-,CASSAPGAGGIKTQYF,TGTGCCAGCAGTGCCCCAGGAGCGGGAGGGATCAAGACCCAGTACTTC
TRBV4-3,-,TRBJ1-5,-,CASSQAPNQPQHF,TGCGCCAGCAGCCAAGCTCCTAATCAGCCCCAGCATTTT
TRBV28,-,TRBJ2-7,-,CASSLWDDRFGYEQYF,TGTGCCAGCAGTTTATGGGACGACAGGTTCGGCTACGAGCAGTACTTC
TRBV2,TRBD1,TRBJ1-5,once,CASNPGTGRGNQPQHF,TGTGCCAGCAACCCCGGGACAGGGAGAGGCAATCAGCCCCAGCATTTT
TRBV2,TRBD1,TRBJ1-5,-,CASRGQGMQPQHF,TGTGCCAGCAGGGGACAGGGGATGCAGCCCCAGCATTTT
TRBV29-1,-,TRBJ1-5,-,CSVALRSNQPQHF,TGCAGCGTTGCCCTCAGAAGCAATCAGCCCCAGCATTTT
TRBV5-6,-,TRBJ2-5,-,CASSFLGNQETQYF,TGTGCCAGCAGCTTCCTCGGGAACCAAGAGACCCAGTACTTC
TRBV2,-,TRBJ2-7,-,CASSEDSHEQYF,TGTGCCAGCAGTGAGGACAGTCACGAGCAGTACTTC
TRBV9,-,TRBJ1-1,-,CASSVAGNTEAFF,TGTGCCAGCAGCGTTGCAGGGAACACTGAAGCTTTCTTT
TRBV21-1,-,TRBJ2-3,-,CASSKLRWVGDTQYF,TGTGCCAGCAGCAAACTGAGGTGGGTGGGAGATACGCAGTATTTT